The sequence of this TCR beta chain was determined in a study of blood T cell repertoires in COVID-19. The wider study: T cells, B-cell-depleted T cells, or PBMCs supplied cDNA or gDNA.

The table came from immunoSEQ multiplex PCR; TCRdb's copy has only in-frame clones and leaves some out. The top ten clones hold 2% to 2.5% of a sample with 130,000 to 150,000 clones, about nine tenths of them seen once. The origin of this receptor is a human donor in a cohort sampled during active COVID-19. The sequenced sample consisted of peripheral blood.

CDR3 DNA sequence: TGTGCCATCAGTGGACCCGACAGGGGCGCTTCCTACGAGCAGTACTTC. Amino acids: CAISGPDRGASYEQYF. The chain is built from TRBV10-3 and TRBJ2-7; 8 nucleotides agree with TRBD1. This CDR3 is built from 16 residues. Germline CDR1 and CDR2: ENHRY and SYGVKD. Trimming took 4 bases from V and 1 from J; bases not matched to a gene: 9.